One sample yielded the 9 T cell receptor beta chains listed below, sequenced in a study of cytomegalovirus exposure and HLA in healthy donors. The PCR was carried out with 60 Vbeta primers and 13 Jbeta primers. Clones were sequenced by immunoSEQ multiplex PCR, and TCRdb holds only the in-frame ones, with some missing. The table lists under 250,000 clones, 85% of them singletons, with about 0.25% in the top ten. The sequenced material came from PBMCs. The source of these receptors is a girl aged 2 to 10 in good health and CMV-seronegative.

V and J are TRBV6-5 and TRBJ2-7; 8 bases are a match to TRBD2. This CDR3 contains 13 residues. Germline V lookup: CDR1 MNHEY, CDR2 SVGAGI. The J segment lost 6 bases and the V segment lost 4 bases, leaving 5 bases of the junction unmatched. CDR3: CASSSGLAVEQYF. Written as DNA, the CDR3 is TGTGCCAGCAGTTCAGGACTAGCAGTCGAGCAGTACTTC.

The chain is built from TRBV6-6 and TRBJ2-2; 9 bases agree with TRBD2. This CDR3 has 14 residues. V lost 2 bases, J lost 6 bases, and 1 base stayed unmatched. CDR1 MNHNY and CDR2 SVGAGI come from the germline V gene (reference sequence). The CDR3 DNA follows: TGTGCCAGCAGTTACCAGCGGGAGGCCGGGGAGCTGTTTTTT. It codes for CASSYQREAGELFF.

The chain combines TRBV5-6 with TRBJ2-7, with TRBD1 matching 9 bases. This CDR3 has 12 residues. The junction had 8 bases not matched to a gene; V was cut back by 4 bases and J by 12 bases. Germline CDR1 and CDR2: SGHDT and YYEEEE. The CDR3 sequence is CASSPGQGPWYF. Written as DNA, the CDR3 is TGTGCCAGCAGCCCCGGACAGGGGCCTTGGTACTTC.

This chain links TRBV7-6 with TRBJ2-1, with D perhaps matching TRBD2 (5 bases). Germline CDR1 is SGHVS and CDR2 is FNYEAQ. With 2 bases removed from V and 0 bases from J, the gap between germline ends came to 8 bases. The CDR3 extends over 15 amino acids. This chain's CDR3 is CASSLSGNSYNEQFF. The CDR3 nucleotides are TGTGCCAGCAGCTTATCGGGAAACTCCTACAATGAGCAGTTCTTC.

J is TRBJ1-5 and V is TRBV29-1; D gene uncertain. Trimming cost V 4 bases and J 4 bases, with 5 bases left between them. Germline lookup yields CDR1 SQVTM and CDR2 ANQGSEA. The CDR3 consists of 11 residues. CDR3 nucleotides: TGCAGCGTTGGGAGTAATCAGCCCCAGCATTTT. It is translated as CSVGSNQPQHF. Full variable domain (remainder filled in from reference TRBV29-1 and TRBJ1-5): SAVISQKPSRDICQRGTSLTIQCQVDSQVTMMFWYRQQPGQSLTLIATANQGSEATYESGFVIDKFPISRPNLTFSTLTVSNMSPEDSSIYLCSVGSNQPQHFGDGTRLSIL.

In this sample, this clone turned up a few times. V gene TRBV5-6 combines with J gene TRBJ1-1; TRBD1 might be the D (5 bases). Germline-derived CDR1 and CDR2 are SGHDT and YYEEEE. The CDR3 consists of 13 residues. V was shortened by 7 bases and J by 6 bases, with 16 bases between the two germline ends. The CDR3 spells CASFSGGIPEAFF. DNA for the CDR3: TGTGCCAGCTTTTCCGGGGGGATCCCTGAAGCTTTCTTT.

The chain has TRBV19 and TRBJ2-3; 14 bases are a match to TRBD2. Germline loops: CDR1 LNHDA, CDR2 SQIVND (reference sequence). This CDR3 is 15 amino acids long. After removal of 11 bases from V and 5 bases from J, the junction contained 9 bases not matched to a gene. The CDR3 nucleotides are TGTGCCTCACAAGGGACTAGCGGGAGTGTAGATACGCAGTATTTT. Protein sequence: CASQGTSGSVDTQYF.

The J gene is TRBJ2-5, the V gene TRBV5-1, with 7 bases fitting TRBD2. This CDR3 is 12 amino acids long. Losses at the gene ends were 7 bases for V and 4 bases for J; bases not matched to a gene: 4. The germline V gene encodes CDR1 SGHRS and CDR2 YFSETQ. CDR3 loop: CASRGSGETQYF. The CDR3, as DNA: TGCGCCAGCCGCGGGAGCGGAGAGACCCAGTACTTC.

J is TRBJ2-1 and V is TRBV6-5; D possibly corresponds to TRBD2 (6 bases). Germline CDR1 MNHEY, CDR2 SVGAGI. This CDR3 comprises 15 residues. Trimming cost V 2 bases and J 3 bases, with 11 bases left between them. The chain's CDR3 is CASSYTSGVYNEQFF. For the CDR3, the DNA is TGTGCCAGCAGTTACACCTCGGGGGTCTACAATGAGCAGTTCTTC.